This TCR beta chain came from a study of blood T cells in healthy people across ages. The study, taken as a whole, reports: Naive T cell percentage and TCR beta diversity correlated strongly. From one million sequenced T cells, diversity estimates were lower bounds. Among T cells, TCR beta diversity per million cells dropped roughly linearly as age rose.

Combining a sample-barcoded 5' primer with a J-beta primer mix, a second PCR ran for about 6 to 12 cycles. TCRdb re-called the 5' RACE reads through MiXCR, storing one row per CDR3 protein. The repertoire consists of roughly 1.5 million distinct CDR3 sequences, with less than 45% occurring once and the leading ten covering under 5%. For this clonotype: What it binds is unknown.

Each sample used at least 6 million PBMCs. The CDR3 contains 16 residues. V lost 0 bases and J lost 0, with 6 bases in between. Per germline, CDR1 MNHNY and CDR2 SVGAGI (reference sequence). The clonotype was recovered from a woman younger than 35 in good health. The rearrangement links TRBV6-6 to TRBJ2-6, with D possibly being TRBD2 (6 bases). Sequences were obtained from blood. CDR3 sequence (DNA): TGTGCCAGCAGTTACTCGGGGGGCTCTGGGGCCAACGTCCTGACTTTC. Protein sequence: CASSYSGGSGANVLTF.